This entry concerns a single TCR beta chain. It was with 60 Vbeta and 13 Jbeta primers that the PCR ran. TCRdb's table, derived via immunoSEQ multiplex PCR, lists solely in-frame clones and lacks some. Reported are more than 40,000 clones; the ten largest clones contain roughly 26%. This specimen belongs to a study of cytomegalovirus exposure and HLA in healthy donors. Sequencing was done on a sample of PBMCs. The clonotype originates from a middle-aged man in good health and CMV-seropositive.

The CDR3 DNA reads as TGTGCCAGCAGCGCTACAGGGGGCCAAGAGACCCAGTACTTC. Its translation is CASSATGGQETQYF. The genes are TRBV7-2 and TRBJ2-5, with 8 bases aligning to TRBD1. Germline values: CDR1 SGHTA, CDR2 FQGNSA. The CDR3 sequence is 14 residues long. V dropped 5 bases and J dropped 1; count of bases not matched to a gene: 3.